This entry lists 3 T cell receptor beta chains sequenced from one sample in a study of blood T cells in healthy people across ages. Combining a sample-barcoded 5' primer with a J-beta primer mix, a second PCR ran for roughly 6 to 12 cycles. Each CDR3 protein is one row after TCRdb ran MiXCR on the 5' RACE reads. The sample yields just over 1 million distinct CDR3 sequences, around 45% seen once. The sequenced material came from blood. Receptor source: a woman aged 55-69 years in good health.

This chain links TRBV9 with TRBJ2-4, with 10 bases fitting TRBD1. The J call may be faulty, since TRBJ2-7 better matches the DNA end. This CDR3 has 16 residues. Germline CDR1 reads SGDLS; CDR2 reads YYNGEE. The CDR3 protein is CASSVGAGTGVSEQYF. The DNA of the CDR3 is TGTGCCAGCAGCGTAGGGGCCGGGACAGGGGTCAGCGAGCAGTACTTC.

The rearrangement joins TRBV5-5 to TRBJ1-2; TRBD1 might be the D (6 bases). Germline V lookup: CDR1 SGHKS, CDR2 YYEKEE (reference sequence). V was pared by 0 bases and J by 0 bases, with 12 bases between. This CDR3 comprises 16 residues. The CDR3 protein is CASSLGSRGPNYGYTF. CDR3 coding DNA: TGTGCCAGCAGCTTGGGGTCCAGGGGCCCTAACTATGGCTACACCTTC.

This chain uses TRBV27 with TRBJ2-1; 7 bases align to TRBD2. This CDR3 spans 14 amino acids. The germline V gene has CDR1 MNHEY and CDR2 SMNVEV (reference sequence). J was trimmed by 6 bases and V by 5 bases; bases with no gene match: 7. The CDR3 here is CASSLWGRGNEQFF. The CDR3 DNA is TGTGCCAGCAGTCTTTGGGGGAGGGGCAATGAGCAGTTCTTC.